The 16 T cell receptor beta chains reported below all come from one sample, sequenced in a study of blood T cell repertoires in COVID-19. Assay: immunoSEQ multiplex PCR; the TCRdb copy retains only in-frame clones and omits some. The sample records 150,000 to 200,000 clones, 70% to 85% being singletons. Sequenced material: peripheral blood. Every receptor here comes from a woman aged 25 to 45 with acute or convalescent COVID-19.

J is TRBJ1-1 and V is TRBV4-2, with D possibly matching TRBD1 (5 bases). Trimming pared 8 bases from V and 5 bases from J, leaving 15 bases between. CDR3 length: 13 residues. Germline CDR1 LGHNA, CDR2 YNFKEQ. The CDR3 sequence: CASVGGGFTEAFF. CDR3 in DNA: TGTGCCAGCGTCGGCGGGGGTTTTACTGAAGCTTTCTTT.

This clone occurred a few times. This sequence joins TRBV11-2 and TRBJ2-2; 8 nucleotides match TRBD2. CDR1 SGHAT and CDR2 FQNNGV come from the germline V gene. The CDR3 length is 16 residues. With 3 bases clipped from V and 4 bases from J, the junction kept 7 bases outside the gene matches. CDR3 sequence reads: CASSFGLRGVTGELFF. In DNA form, the CDR3 reads TGTGCCAGCAGCTTCGGACTGCGGGGGGTCACCGGGGAGCTGTTTTTT.

The chain employs TRBV14 and TRBJ2-3, with 8 bases lining up with TRBD2. CDR3 length: 15 amino acids. In germline, CDR1 is SGHDN, CDR2 FVKESK. V shed 2 bases and J 2 bases; nucleotides not matched to a gene: 3. The CDR3 here is CASSQYGRATDTQYF. The CDR3 nucleotides are TGTGCCAGCAGCCAATACGGGAGGGCCACAGATACGCAGTATTTT.

The chain's CDR3 is CASALREGPTDTQYF. CDR3 DNA: TGTGCCAGCGCATTAAGGGAGGGGCCCACAGATACGCAGTATTTT. The V call is TRBV7-8, the J call TRBJ2-3, with TRBD2 matching over 7 bases. Germline values: CDR1 SGHVS, CDR2 FQNEAQ. The CDR3 is made up of 15 amino acids. Trimming took 8 bases from V and 2 from J; bases not matched to a gene: 10.

This chain joins TRBV30 and TRBJ2-1; 13 bases match TRBD2. This CDR3 has 19 residues. CDR1 GTSNPN and CDR2 SVGIG come from the germline V gene (reference sequence). The junction had 14 bases not matched to a gene; V was cut back by 1 base and J by 5 bases. CDR3 sequence reads: CAWSGGLAGLSYKHNEQFF. The DNA of the CDR3 is TGTGCCTGGAGTGGGGGACTAGCGGGACTGTCATATAAACACAATGAGCAGTTCTTC.

The CDR3 loop is CASSARHSQGADTQYF. As DNA, the CDR3 is TGTGCCAGCAGTGCCCGTCACTCGCAGGGGGCAGATACGCAGTATTTT. The gene calls are TRBV27 and TRBJ2-3; 7 bases map to TRBD1. The V gene's germline CDR1 is MNHEY and CDR2 SMNVEV (reference sequence). This CDR3 has 16 amino acids. V shed 5 bases and J 4 bases; nucleotides not matched to a gene: 12.

This clone appeared a single time. The chain has TRBV7-2 and TRBJ1-1, with D unclear. V lost 5 bases to trimming and J lost 6 bases, with 19 bases between them. This CDR3 is built from 15 residues. From germline, CDR1 is SGHTA and CDR2 FQGNSA. CDR3 sequence reads: CASSPTLIGRAEAFF. CDR3 DNA sequence: TGTGCCAGCAGCCCAACCCTTATCGGGAGGGCTGAAGCTTTCTTT.

The chain employs TRBV11-2 and TRBJ2-3, with 11 positions matching TRBD2. Germline values: CDR1 SGHAT, CDR2 FQNNGV. CDR3 length: 16 amino acids. Germline trimming cut 5 bases from V and 5 bases from J; bases unmatched to any gene: 9. CDR3 region: CASSPSGTSGIDTQYF. The CDR3 coding sequence is TGTGCCAGCAGCCCTTCGGGGACTAGCGGAATAGATACGCAGTATTTT.

This clone was counted only a few times. This chain links TRBV30 with TRBJ1-3; D call uncertain. Germline V lookup: CDR1 GTSNPN, CDR2 SVGIG (reference sequence). The CDR3 has 18 residues. V was clipped by 5 bases and J by 0 bases, with 23 bases between them. This CDR3 reads CAWSRGLGGSPSGNTIYF. As DNA, the CDR3 is TGTGCCTGGTCTCGGGGTCTTGGTGGATCCCCCTCTGGAAACACCATATATTTT.

This chain uses TRBV28 with TRBJ1-5, with D hard to call. This CDR3 has 15 amino acids. Trimming pared 9 bases from V and 2 bases from J, leaving 17 bases between. Germline V lookup: CDR1 MDHEN, CDR2 SYDVKM. The DNA for the CDR3 is TGTGCCAGTCAGGACGGAGGATGGGGCAATCAGCCCCAGCATTTT. It specifies CASQDGGWGNQPQHF.

The chain links TRBV6-5 to TRBJ2-5; 10 nucleotides match TRBD2. Losses at the gene ends were 5 bases for V and 4 bases for J; bases not matched to a gene: 7. The CDR3 has 15 residues. Germline values: CDR1 MNHEY, CDR2 SVGAGI. Here the CDR3 reads CASSPLAGVGETQYF. CDR3 sequence (DNA): TGTGCCAGCAGTCCCCTAGCGGGAGTGGGAGAGACCCAGTACTTC.

The gene calls are TRBV5-1 and TRBJ1-6, with 7 bases matching TRBD1. The CDR3 is 15 residues long. Per germline, CDR1 SGHRS and CDR2 YFSETQ. With 4 bases clipped from V and 4 bases from J, the junction kept 5 bases outside the gene matches. The CDR3 loop reads CASSPSQGYNSPLHF. As DNA, the CDR3 is TGCGCCAGCAGCCCGTCACAGGGGTATAATTCACCCCTCCACTTT.

This chain connects TRBV7-2 to TRBJ2-4; 8 positions match TRBD1. Germline assignment: CDR1 SGHTA and CDR2 FQGNSA. With 4 bases clipped from V and 4 bases from J, the junction kept 3 bases outside the gene matches. This CDR3 spans 14 amino acids. CDR3 nucleotide sequence: TGTGCCAGCAGCTCCAGGACAGGGAAAAACATTCAGTACTTC. Translation: CASSSRTGKNIQYF.

The sample holds a few counts of this clone. The chain employs TRBV29-1 and TRBJ1-2; D remains ambiguous. The CDR3 is made up of 12 amino acids. V dropped 8 bases and J dropped 6 bases, with 16 bases sitting between them. Per the germline V gene, CDR1 is SQVTM and CDR2 is ANQGSEA. Here the CDR3 DNA reads TGCAGCTCCTGGGGAGGAGAGCATGGCTACACCTTC. Its translation: CSSWGGEHGYTF.

The V call is TRBV7-6, the J call TRBJ1-6; the match to TRBD1 covers 11 bases. Trimming removed 5 bases from V and 7 bases from J; junction bases left unmatched: 10. Germline V gene data show CDR1 as SGHVS and CDR2 as FNYEAQ. The CDR3 is 17 residues long. The CDR3 DNA is TGTGCCAGCAGCAATTACCAAGGACAGGGGGCGAATTCACCCCTCCACTTT. This codes for CASSNYQGQGANSPLHF. The complete variable domain, with remaining parts taken from reference TRBV7-6 and TRBJ1-6, reads GAGVSQSPRYKVTKRGQDVALRCDPISGHVSLYWYRQALGQGPEFLTYFNYEAQQDKSGLPNDRFSAERPEGSISTLTIQRTEQRDSAMYRCASSNYQGQGANSPLHFGNGTRLTVT.

The chain joins TRBV27 to TRBJ2-1, with 11 bases fitting TRBD2. Germline V CDR1 and CDR2: MNHEY, SMNVEV (reference sequence). This CDR3 is 16 amino acids long. The J segment lost 6 bases and the V segment lost 6 bases, leaving 10 bases of the junction unmatched. The CDR3 coding sequence is TGTGCCAGCAGACAAGAACTAGCGGGAGTCTCCAATGAGCAGTTCTTC. Amino acids: CASRQELAGVSNEQFF.